This T cell receptor (beta chain) emerged from a study of CD8 T cell repertoires and HIV-1 epitope variants. Study in general: Tested: three Gag epitope families, Nef HW9 and YT9.

Some clones are missing from TCRdb's copy, which holds only in-frame ones; the method was immunoSEQ multiplex PCR. This table has approximately 90,000 clones, approximately 70% appearing once. Germline V lookup: CDR1 SGHNT, CDR2 YYREEE (reference sequence). Germline trimming cut 2 bases from V and 1 base from J; bases unmatched to any gene: 3. This CDR3 contains 15 residues. As concerns this clone: What it binds is unknown.

Study conclusions and caveats: Most of the nine antigen-specific clonotypes appeared cross-reactive to autologous or escape variants.

The sample was uncultured baseline CD8+ T cells from peripheral blood mononuclear cells (PBMCs). The TCR sequence derives from a male donor with HIV. V and J are TRBV5-4 and TRBJ2-3; 8 bases map to TRBD2. CDR3 DNA: TGTGCCAGCAGCTTCCGGGGGGGACGCACAGATACGCAGTATTTT. This encodes CASSFRGGRTDTQYF.